This T cell receptor beta chain is from a study of shared clonotypes between healthy human individuals. The CDR3 is 15 amino acids. CDR1 and CDR2 (germline): WNHNN, SYGVQD (reference sequence). V lost 2 bases to trimming and J lost 8 bases, with 16 bases between them. The protocol was immunoSEQ multiplex PCR, while the TCRdb copy is restricted to in-frame clones and leaves out a portion. The table includes some 2,500,000 clones, over 85% detected once. This receptor was obtained from a young man in good health. Some clones in this sample may be carry-over from other donors' samples. The sequenced sample was naive CD4+ T cells from PBMCs. Stated subset: CD45RA+ positively selected. The gene calls are TRBV10-1 and TRBJ2-1, with a tentative D call TRBD1 (5 bases). CDR3 in DNA: TGCGCCAGCAGTGAGAGAAGGGCTAGGGGCCATGAGCAGTTCTTC. Protein sequence: CASSERRARGHEQFF.